These T cell receptor beta chains were read from a single sample in a study of blood T cell repertoires in COVID-19. Here immunoSEQ multiplex PCR was the method, and the copy in TCRdb shows in-frame clones only, minus some. Of about 250,000 clones listed, approximately 80% are singletons. Sequenced sample: peripheral blood. Every receptor here comes from a woman aged 80 or over with active or convalescent COVID-19. CDR3s include the opening cysteine and the closing phenylalanine or tryptophan. A D gene is named only where the DNA matches it firmly. Size values are once, few and many counts, or a class for expanded clones, and some rows have none.

TRBV6-6	.	.	TRBJ1-5	TGTGCCAGCAGTTACTCGTCGCCGGGTGCCCATCAGCCCCAGCATTTT	CASSYSSPGAHQPQHF
TRBV7-9	.	.	TRBJ1-1	TGTGCCAGCAGCTTAGATCCCCCGGGAACTGAAGCTTTCTTT	CASSLDPPGTEAFF
TRBV19	TRBD1	.	TRBJ1-5	TGTGCCAGTAGCCGAGACAGGGTTAGCAATCAGCCCCAGCATTTT	CASSRDRVSNQPQHF
TRBV6-1	TRBD1	.	TRBJ1-1	TGTGCCAGCAGTGAAGGGACAGGTTTGAGAGCTTTCTTT	CASSEGTGLRAFF
TRBV5-1	TRBD2	.	TRBJ2-2	TGCGCCAGCAGCTTGCGACTAGCGGGAGACACCGGGGAGCTGTTTTTT	CASSLRLAGDTGELFF
TRBV5-1	.	.	TRBJ2-2	TGCGCCAGCAGCTTGCTCCCCGGGACCGGGGAGCTGTTTTTT	CASSLLPGTGELFF
TRBV11-2	.	few	TRBJ2-1	TGTGCCAGCAGCTCGGGAAGGCGCTCCAATGAGCAGTTCTTC	CASSSGRRSNEQFF
TRBV2	TRBD2	.	TRBJ2-1	TGTGCCAGCAGTGTAGTACTAGCGAACTACAATGAGCAGTTCTTC	CASSVVLANYNEQFF
TRBV2	TRBD1	.	TRBJ2-2	TGTGCCAGCAGCTTAGGACAGGGGGACACCGGGGAGCTGTTTTTT	CASSLGQGDTGELFF
TRBV7-2	.	.	TRBJ2-2	TGTGCCAGCAGCTTTATCACCGGGGAGCTGTTTTTT	CASSFITGELFF
TRBV30	.	.	TRBJ1-6	TGTGCCTGGACCAAACCAGGGGTGTCCTATAATTCACCCCTCCACTTT	CAWTKPGVSYNSPLHF
TRBV11-1	TRBD2	.	TRBJ2-5	TGTGCCAGCAGCTCCCTGACTAGCGGACTACAAGAGACCCAGTACTTC	CASSSLTSGLQETQYF
TRBV2	TRBD2	.	TRBJ2-3	TGTGCCAGCAGTGAAACCGGGACTACATATGACACAGATACGCAGTATTTT	CASSETGTTYDTDTQYF
TRBV30	TRBD2	.	TRBJ2-5	TGTGCCTCCACCGCGATGGGAGGGCGGGAGACCCAGTACTTC	CASTAMGGRETQYF
TRBV27	.	.	TRBJ1-4	TGTGCCAGCAGTCCCACGGGACACCCTAATGAAAAACTGTTTTTT	CASSPTGHPNEKLFF
TRBV28	TRBD1	.	TRBJ2-5	TGTGCCAGCAGTACGACAGGGGTCTTACAAGAGACCCAGTACTTC	CASSTTGVLQETQYF
TRBV4-1	TRBD1	once	TRBJ1-2	TGCGCCAGCAGCCAAGGGACAGGGGGTTTTTTTGACTATGGCTACACCTTC	CASSQGTGGFFDYGYTF
TRBV11-3	.	.	TRBJ2-2	TGTGCCAGCAGCTCTAGGGGTCCCGGGGAGCTGTTTTTT	CASSSRGPGELFF
TRBV12-3/TRBV12-4	.	.	TRBJ2-1	TGTGCCAGCTCTAAGGAGGACTACAATGAGCAGTTCTTC	CASSKEDYNEQFF
TRBV3-1/TRBV3-2	.	.	TRBJ1-1	TGTGCCAGCAGCCAAGTCACCGCAGGGGCGAACACTGAAGCTTTCTTT	CASSQVTAGANTEAFF
TRBV19	.	.	TRBJ1-6	TGTGCCAGTAGTATGTGGCAGGATAGCTCCTATAATTCACCCCTCCACTTT	CASSMWQDSSYNSPLHF
TRBV7-8	TRBD1	.	TRBJ1-1	TGTGCCAGCAGCTTAGGTAGAAGGGTAAGGGGGCGAGACACTGAAGCTTTCTTT	CASSLGRRVRGRDTEAFF
TRBV6-5	TRBD1	.	TRBJ2-7	TGTGCCAGCAGTCACGGACAGGACTACGAGCAGTACTTC	CASSHGQDYEQYF
TRBV2	.	.	TRBJ2-5	TGTGCCAGCAGTTTGAACCGGGAGACCCAGTACTTC	CASSLNRETQYF
TRBV5-6	.	many	TRBJ2-3	TGTGCCAGCAGCCCAATTCAAGGTTTCAGCGGACGCACAGATACGCAGTATTTT	CASSPIQGFSGRTDTQYF
TRBV6-5	TRBD1	many	TRBJ2-1	TGTGCCAGCAGCCCACAGGGGGCTGAGCAGTTCTTC	CASSPQGAEQFF
TRBV6-4	.	.	TRBJ2-2	TGTGCCAGCAGAGATGGGCCACACACCGGGGAGCTGTTTTTT	CASRDGPHTGELFF
TRBV3-1/TRBV3-2	.	.	TRBJ2-1	TGTGCCAGCAGCCCCGGCCTACACGACATCGATGAGCAGTTCTTC	CASSPGLHDIDEQFF
TRBV9	TRBD1	.	TRBJ2-1	TGTGCCAGCGAAGATCCGGGACAGGGGCCAAATGAGCAGTTCTTC	CASEDPGQGPNEQFF
TRBV7-2	TRBD1	.	TRBJ1-1	TGTGCCAGCAGCAACCGACAGGGCCCTTTTGAAGCTTTCTTT	CASSNRQGPFEAFF
TRBV18	.	.	TRBJ1-6	TGTGCCAGCTCACCGACCGGGACTAATAATTCACCCCTCCACTTT	CASSPTGTNNSPLHF
TRBV5-1	TRBD2	.	TRBJ2-1	TGCGCCAGCAGCTTGGCTTGGACTAGCGGGGCTATTAACAATGAGCAGTTCTTC	CASSLAWTSGAINNEQFF
TRBV18	TRBD2	.	TRBJ2-1	TGTGCCAGCTCAGCCACCCTAGCGGGGGAAAAGTACAATGAGCAGTTCTTC	CASSATLAGEKYNEQFF
TRBV28	.	.	TRBJ2-7	TGTGCCAGCAGTTTGAGGTACGAGCAGTACTTC	CASSLRYEQYF
TRBV24-1	TRBD1	once	TRBJ1-5	TGTGCCACCAGTGATGCCGGGACAGGGGCCTTTCGGCAGCCCCAGCATTTT	CATSDAGTGAFRQPQHF
TRBV5-1	TRBD1	.	TRBJ2-2	TGCGCCAGCAGCTTGCCCAGGGGGCCCGGAAACACCGGGGAGCTGTTTTTT	CASSLPRGPGNTGELFF
TRBV18	.	.	TRBJ1-1	TGTGCCAGCTCACCATCATCGGGGGACGCTTTCTTT	CASSPSSGDAFF
TRBV5-1	.	once	TRBJ1-4	TGCGCCAGCAGGGGGGGTCCTAATGAAAAACTGTTTTTT	CASRGGPNEKLFF
TRBV2	.	.	TRBJ1-1	TGTGCCAGCAGTGTGCTCAGCGGGGCTTTCTTT	CASSVLSGAFF
TRBV11-2	.	few	TRBJ2-7	TGTGCCAGCAGCTTAGCGGGAGCGAGTGAGCAGTACTTC	CASSLAGASEQYF
TRBV19	.	.	TRBJ1-5	TGTGCCAGTACAGACCAGGGGCTCGTTAGCAATCAGCCCCAGCATTTT	CASTDQGLVSNQPQHF
TRBV18	.	few	TRBJ1-3	TGTGCCAGCTCACCACCGACAGGATACATCTCTGGAAACACCATATATTTT	CASSPPTGYISGNTIYF
TRBV28	.	.	TRBJ1-6	TGTGCCAGCAGTTTAAATCGGAATTCACCCCTCCACTTT	CASSLNRNSPLHF
TRBV18	.	.	TRBJ1-5	TGTGCCAGCTCACCACGGGCCGGGAGGGGACAGCCCCAGCATTTT	CASSPRAGRGQPQHF